Many counts were recorded for the clone carrying this T cell receptor beta chain. Its target is not known. This sample is drawn from a study of T cells after yellow fever vaccination. Broader study findings: In FACS-sorted repertoires, abundant clonotypes from the bulk population could appear as contaminants.

CDR1 is SQVTM and CDR2 is ANQGSEA in the germline V gene. V dropped 5 bases and J dropped 3 bases, with 14 bases sitting between them. The CDR3 runs to 13 residues. In TCRdb, the 5' RACE reads were re-called with MiXCR into one record per CDR3 protein. The profile shows 27,000 or so distinct CDR3 sequences, 4.4% of them singletons. This specimen was CD8+ T cells sorted from PBMCs, taken 5 days after the yellow fever booster vaccination. The TCR originated in a young man who received the YFV17D yellow fever vaccine. J is TRBJ2-7 and V is TRBV29-1; D remains ambiguous. This CDR3 reads CSVQTGYVYEQYF. In nucleotides, the CDR3 is TGCAGCGTTCAAACGGGTTATGTCTACGAGCAGTACTTC.